The source of this T cell receptor (beta chain) is a study of PD-1 blockade in classical Hodgkin lymphoma. Turning to the study itself: Every 2 weeks, patients got 3 mg/kg intravenous nivolumab. Findings and limits, study-wide: TCR diversity at baseline was reported to be reduced in newly diagnosed patients relative to healthy donors. Complete responders entered with baseline diversity on par with newly diagnosed patients, the results showed.

Per the germline V gene, CDR1 is SGHRS and CDR2 is YFSETQ. With 4 bases removed from V and 4 bases from J, the gap between germline ends came to 17 bases. CDR3 length: 15 amino acids. As for this clone: Its antigen is not known.

All patients relapsed after autologous stem cell transplantation, and brentuximab vedotin exposure varied. TCRdb's copy holds only in-frame clones and misses some; the assay was immunoSEQ multiplex PCR. The table records fewer than 65,000 clones, roughly nine tenths of them present only once. The clonotype was recovered from a human donor with classical Hodgkin lymphoma. The sequenced sample was peripheral blood mononuclear cells (PBMCs), obtained at baseline. The rearrangement links TRBV5-1 to TRBJ1-2, with TRBD1 as a possible D gene (6 bases). CDR3 nucleotide sequence: TGCGCCAGCAGCCTCAAGGGGGTTCCACCCTATGGCTACACCTTC. It is translated as CASSLKGVPPYGYTF.